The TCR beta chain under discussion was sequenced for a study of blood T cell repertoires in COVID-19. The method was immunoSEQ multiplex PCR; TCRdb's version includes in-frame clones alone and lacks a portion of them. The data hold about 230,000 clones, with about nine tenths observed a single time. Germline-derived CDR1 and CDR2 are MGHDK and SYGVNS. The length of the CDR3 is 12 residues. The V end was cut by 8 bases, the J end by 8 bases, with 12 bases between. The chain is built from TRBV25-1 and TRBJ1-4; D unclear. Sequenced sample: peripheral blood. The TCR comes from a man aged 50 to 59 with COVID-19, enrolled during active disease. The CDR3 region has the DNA TGTGCCAGCTTCGGACCGGGGGAAAAACTGTTTTTT. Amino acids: CASFGPGEKLFF.